The 6 T cell receptor beta chains below were found in one sample sequenced in a study of T and B cells in COVID-19 patients. From blood, about 240-550 ng of genomic DNA served as TRB template. Multiplex PCR with BIOMED2 TRB-A/B primer pools amplified TRB rearrangements. One entry per CDR3 protein results from TCRdb running MiXCR on the multiplex PCR reads. The sample has roughly 3,200 distinct CDR3 sequences; around 24% are singletons. Material: blood. The receptor set was obtained from a human donor with active COVID-19.

This clonotype has a single count. The V gene is TRBV5-1, the J gene TRBJ2-7; weak D call: TRBD1 (5 bases). The germline gives CDR1 SGHRS, CDR2 YFSETQ. V was shortened by 5 bases and J by 5 bases, with 14 bases between the two germline ends. The CDR3 length is 13 residues. The CDR3 is CASSPQGLDEQYF. CDR3 sequence (DNA): TGCGCCAGCAGTCCCCAGGGCCTGGACGAGCAGTACTTC.

This clonotype is termed medium-sized. The rearrangement joins TRBV5-5 to TRBJ1-5; possibly TRBD1 for D (6 bases). Trimming took 4 bases from V and 0 from J, leaving 11 bases between them. This CDR3 spans 15 amino acids. CDR1 SGHKS and CDR2 YYEKEE come from the germline V gene (reference sequence). CDR3 nucleotides: TGTGCCAGCAGCCCCGGGACATCTAGCAATCAGCCCCAGCATTTT. Its protein is CASSPGTSSNQPQHF.

The CDR3 is CSASPGLAGVRDEQYF. In DNA form, the CDR3 reads TGCAGTGCTAGTCCAGGACTAGCGGGGGTTCGGGACGAGCAGTACTTC. V is TRBV20-1 and J is TRBJ2-7; 13 bases line up with TRBD2. V dropped 3 bases and J dropped 5; count of bases not matched to a gene: 10. CDR3 length: 16 amino acids. Germline lookup yields CDR1 DFQATT and CDR2 SNEGSKA (reference sequence).

By share, this clonotype ranks as medium-sized (0.01 to 0.1%). This chain uses TRBV6-6 with TRBJ2-2; no definite D call. The V gene's germline CDR1 is MNHNY and CDR2 SVGAGI (reference sequence). This CDR3 region has 16 residues. Trimming removed 6 bases at V and 7 bases at J, with 21 bases between. In nucleotides, the CDR3 is TGTGCCAGCAGCTATGACACCGTTGGTTACGGCGGGGAGCTGTTTTTT. As protein: CASSYDTVGYGGELFF.

J is TRBJ2-2 and V is TRBV15; no reliable D call. Per the germline V gene, CDR1 is LNHNV and CDR2 is YYDKDF (reference sequence). The CDR3 is made up of 13 amino acids. V gave up 1 base and J gave up 6 bases, with 6 bases separating them. CDR3 loop: CATSRVGSGELFF. The DNA of the CDR3 is TGTGCCACCAGCAGAGTGGGGTCCGGGGAGCTGTTTTTT. Based on the CDR3 plus reference TRBV15 and TRBJ2-2, the full variable domain is DAMVIQNPRYQVTQFGKPVTLSCSQTLNHNVMYWYQQKSSQAPKLLFHYYDKDFNNEADTPDNFQSRRPNTSFCFLDIRSPGLGDTAMYLCATSRVGSGELFFGEGSRLTVL.

In its sample, this clonotype was seen a few times. In DNA, the CDR3 is TGTGCCAGCAGCGGGGGGGCCGTCAATGAGCAGTTCTTC. It translates to CASSGGAVNEQFF. The chain is built from TRBV7-2 and TRBJ2-1, with D possibly TRBD2 on 7 matching bases. The CDR3 is 13 residues long. V lost 5 bases and J 6 bases, leaving 11 bases between the germline ends. The germline V gene encodes CDR1 SGHTA and CDR2 FQGNSA.